One and the same sample provided the 9 T cell receptor beta chains below, sequenced in a study of blood T cell repertoires in COVID-19. TCRdb keeps only in-frame clones here, not all; method: immunoSEQ multiplex PCR. The sample has roughly 60,000 clones; around 90% are singletons. Sequenced input: peripheral blood. The receptors shown here come from a human donor with active COVID-19. The donor label of this sample is uncertain.

The V and J genes are TRBV7-3 and TRBJ1-2, with a possible D match to TRBD1 (5 bases). The CDR3 spans 13 residues. Trimming removed 5 bases from V and 7 bases from J, with 14 bases in between. Germline CDR1 and CDR2: SGHTA and FQGTGA. The CDR3 is CASSLQGGGGYTF. The CDR3 bases are TGTGCCAGCAGCCTCCAGGGAGGTGGTGGCTACACCTTC.

The chain joins TRBV29-1 to TRBJ2-2, with a possible D match to TRBD2 (5 bases). Trimming took off 3 bases at V and 3 bases at J, with 5 bases between the two ends. There are 12 residues in the CDR3. Germline CDR1 and CDR2: SQVTM and ANQGSEA. Here the CDR3 DNA reads TGCAGCGTTGACGGGGACACCGGGGAGCTGTTTTTT. It specifies CSVDGDTGELFF.

This clone was detected a few times. The J gene is TRBJ1-1, the V gene TRBV19; weak D call: TRBD1 (6 bases). Looked up from germline, CDR1 is LNHDA and CDR2 is SQIVND (reference sequence). The CDR3 contains 15 residues. V was clipped by 2 bases and J by 2 bases, with 12 bases between them. The CDR3 DNA reads as TGTGCCAGTAGTATAAGGGAGGGGGGAAACACTGAAGCTTTCTTT. As protein: CASSIREGGNTEAFF.

CDR3 in amino acids: CASSGRQGATDTQYF. For the CDR3, the DNA is TGTGCCAGCAGCGGTCGGCAGGGGGCGACAGATACGCAGTATTTT. This chain joins TRBV5-4 and TRBJ2-3; 8 bases map to TRBD1. The CDR3 spans 15 residues. The germline CDR1 and CDR2 sequences are SGHNT and YYREEE (reference sequence). V lost 4 bases, J lost 3 bases, and 7 bases stayed unmatched.

This chain joins TRBV14 and TRBJ2-7; unclear D gene. Germline CDR1 reads SGHDN; CDR2 reads FVKESK. This CDR3 contains 15 residues. The V gene lost 1 base and the J gene lost 6 bases, with 16 bases spanning the gap. CDR3 in amino acids: CASSQVIVRPVEQYF. The CDR3 bases are TGTGCCAGCAGCCAAGTTATAGTTCGCCCTGTCGAGCAGTACTTC.

V and J are TRBV7-3 and TRBJ2-7; 10 bases agree with TRBD2. The length of the CDR3 is 14 residues. V shed 2 bases and J 6 bases; nucleotides not matched to a gene: 4. Looked up from germline, CDR1 is SGHTA and CDR2 is FQGTGA. In nucleotides, the CDR3 is TGTGCCAGCAGCTTAGTAGCGGGAGGCAGCGAGCAGTACTTC. Its translation is CASSLVAGGSEQYF.

This sequence joins TRBV7-2 and TRBJ2-7; 8 bases match TRBD1. The germline V gene has CDR1 SGHTA and CDR2 FQGNSA. Trimming took 5 bases from V and 4 from J; bases not matched to a gene: 1. The CDR3 extends over 12 amino acids. The CDR3 region is CASSRTGYEQYF. CDR3 DNA sequence: TGTGCCAGCAGCCGGACAGGGTACGAGCAGTACTTC. Full variable domain (outside the CDR3, taken from reference TRBV7-2 and TRBJ2-7): GAGVSQSPSNKVTEKGKDVELRCDPISGHTALYWYRQSLGQGLEFLIYFQGNSAPDKSGLPSDRFSAERTGGSVSTLTIQRTQQEDSAVYLCASSRTGYEQYFGPGTRLTVT.

The J gene is TRBJ1-4, the V gene TRBV7-9; 9 positions agree with TRBD1. Trimming took 5 bases from V and 5 from J; bases not matched to a gene: 9. This CDR3 is built from 16 residues. From germline, CDR1 is SEHNR and CDR2 FQNEAQ (reference sequence). The CDR3 protein is CASSGWGTGQNEKLFF. The DNA of the CDR3 is TGTGCCAGCAGCGGATGGGGGACAGGGCAAAATGAAAAACTGTTTTTT. Supplemented by reference TRBV7-9 and TRBJ1-4, the full variable domain reads DTGVSQNPRHKITKRGQNVTFRCDPISEHNRLYWYRQTLGQGPEFLTYFQNEAQLEKSRLLSDRFSAERPKGSFSTLEIQRTEQGDSAMYLCASSGWGTGQNEKLFFGSGTQLSVL.

The chain joins TRBV3-1 (or the pseudogene TRBV3-2) to TRBJ2-7, with D possibly being TRBD2 (6 bases). The CDR3 runs 14 residues. The V gene's germline CDR1 is LGHDT and CDR2 YNNKEL (reference sequence). Trimming took 4 bases from V and 5 from J, leaving 15 bases between them. The CDR3 is CASSPVWGVDEQYF. The CDR3 DNA is TGTGCCAGCAGCCCGGTCTGGGGGGTGGACGAGCAGTACTTC.